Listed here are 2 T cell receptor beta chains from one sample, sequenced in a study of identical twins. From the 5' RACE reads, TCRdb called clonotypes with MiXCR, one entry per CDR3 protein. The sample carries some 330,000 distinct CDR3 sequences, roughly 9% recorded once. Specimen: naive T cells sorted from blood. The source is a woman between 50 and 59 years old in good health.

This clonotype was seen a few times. This CDR3 reads CASSSGSGNTIYF. The CDR3 DNA reads TGTGCCAGCAGTTCTGGCTCTGGAAACACCATATATTTT. This chain links TRBV7-6 with TRBJ1-3, with unresolved D. CDR3 length: 13 residues. Deletions cut 6 bases from V and 0 bases from J, with 6 bases between. Germline CDR1 SGHVS, CDR2 FNYEAQ.

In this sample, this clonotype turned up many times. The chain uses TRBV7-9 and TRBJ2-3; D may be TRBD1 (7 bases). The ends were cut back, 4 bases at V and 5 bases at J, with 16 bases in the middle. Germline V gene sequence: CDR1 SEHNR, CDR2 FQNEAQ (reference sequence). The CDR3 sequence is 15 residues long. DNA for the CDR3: TGTGCCAGCAGCTCCCTCGCAGGGGGAGGAGATACGCAGTATTTT. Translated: CASSSLAGGGDTQYF.